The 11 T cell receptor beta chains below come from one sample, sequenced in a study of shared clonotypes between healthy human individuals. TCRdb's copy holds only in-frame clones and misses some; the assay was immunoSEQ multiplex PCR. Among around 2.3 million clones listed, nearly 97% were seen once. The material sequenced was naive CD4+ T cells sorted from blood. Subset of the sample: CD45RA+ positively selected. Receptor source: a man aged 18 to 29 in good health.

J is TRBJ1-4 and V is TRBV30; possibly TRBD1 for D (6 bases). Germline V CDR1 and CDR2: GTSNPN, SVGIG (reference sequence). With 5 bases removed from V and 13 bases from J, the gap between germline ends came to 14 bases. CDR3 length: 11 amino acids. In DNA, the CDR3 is TGTGCCTGGGGATCGGGGGCAGGACTGTTTTTT. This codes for CAWGSGAGLFF.

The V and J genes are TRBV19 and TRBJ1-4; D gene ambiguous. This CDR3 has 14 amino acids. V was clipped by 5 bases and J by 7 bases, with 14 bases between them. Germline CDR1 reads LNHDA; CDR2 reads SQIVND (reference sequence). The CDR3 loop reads CASSSGGLGEKLFF. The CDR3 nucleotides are TGTGCCAGTAGTTCCGGAGGTTTGGGTGAAAAACTGTTTTTT.

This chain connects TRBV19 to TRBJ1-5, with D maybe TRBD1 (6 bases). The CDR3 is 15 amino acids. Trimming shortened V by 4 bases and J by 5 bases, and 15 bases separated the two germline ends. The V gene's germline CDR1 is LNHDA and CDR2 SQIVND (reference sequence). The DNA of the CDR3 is TGTGCCAGTAGTAGTGGGGAGGGGGTTTATCAGCCCCAGCATTTT. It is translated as CASSSGEGVYQPQHF.

The CDR3 DNA follows: TGTGCCAGCAGTGTGGCACTCAGGGGAGGTGGGGGCTACACCTTC. Protein sequence: CASSVALRGGGGYTF. The chain uses TRBV6-1 and TRBJ1-2; TRBD1 is a possible D gene (6 bases). V lost 4 bases to trimming and J lost 8 bases, with 20 bases between them. Germline loops: CDR1 MNHNS, CDR2 SASEGT. CDR3 length equals 15 residues.

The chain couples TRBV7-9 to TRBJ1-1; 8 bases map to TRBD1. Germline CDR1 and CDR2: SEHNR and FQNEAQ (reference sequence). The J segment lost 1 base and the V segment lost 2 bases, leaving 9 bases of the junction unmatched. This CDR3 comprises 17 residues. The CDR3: CASSLSFFQGANTEAFF. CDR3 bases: TGTGCCAGCAGCTTATCCTTCTTCCAGGGGGCGAACACTGAAGCTTTCTTT.

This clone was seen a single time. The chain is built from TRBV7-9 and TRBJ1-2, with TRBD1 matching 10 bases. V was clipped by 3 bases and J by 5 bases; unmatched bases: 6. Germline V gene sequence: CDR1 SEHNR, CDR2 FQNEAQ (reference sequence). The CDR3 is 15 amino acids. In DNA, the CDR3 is TGTGCCAGCAGCTTGGGGACAGGGGACCTATATGGCTACACCTTC. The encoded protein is CASSLGTGDLYGYTF.

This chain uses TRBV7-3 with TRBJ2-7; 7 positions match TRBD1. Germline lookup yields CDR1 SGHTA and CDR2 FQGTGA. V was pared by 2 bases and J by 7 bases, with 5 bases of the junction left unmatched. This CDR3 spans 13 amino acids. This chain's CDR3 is CASSLQAGGEQYF. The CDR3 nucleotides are TGTGCCAGCAGCTTACAAGCAGGGGGTGAGCAGTACTTC. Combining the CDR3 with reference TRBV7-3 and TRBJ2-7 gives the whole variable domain GAGVSQTPSNKVTEKGKYVELRCDPISGHTALYWYRQSLGQGPEFLIYFQGTGAADDSGLPNDRFFAVRPEGSVSTLKIQRTERGDSAVYLCASSLQAGGEQYFGPGTRLTVT.

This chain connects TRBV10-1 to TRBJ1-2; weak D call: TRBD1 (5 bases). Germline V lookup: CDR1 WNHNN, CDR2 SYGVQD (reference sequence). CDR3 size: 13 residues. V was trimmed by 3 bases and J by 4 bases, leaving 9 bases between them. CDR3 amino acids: CASSERQGYGYTF. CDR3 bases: TGCGCCAGCAGTGAAAGGCAGGGCTATGGCTACACCTTC.

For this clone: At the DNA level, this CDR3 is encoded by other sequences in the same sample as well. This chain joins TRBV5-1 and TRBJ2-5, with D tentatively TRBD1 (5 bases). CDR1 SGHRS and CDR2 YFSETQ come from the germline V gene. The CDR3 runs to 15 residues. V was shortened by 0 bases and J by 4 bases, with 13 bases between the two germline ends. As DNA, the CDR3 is TGCGCCAGCAGCTTGGTTCAGGGTGGGGCAGAGACCCAGTACTTC. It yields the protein CASSLVQGGAETQYF.

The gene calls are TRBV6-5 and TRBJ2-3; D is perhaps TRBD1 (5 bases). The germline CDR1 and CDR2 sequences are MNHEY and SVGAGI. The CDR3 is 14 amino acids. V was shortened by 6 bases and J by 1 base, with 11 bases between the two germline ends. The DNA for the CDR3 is TGTGCCAGCAGCTCCGCCAGGGGCACAGATACGCAGTATTTT. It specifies CASSSARGTDTQYF.

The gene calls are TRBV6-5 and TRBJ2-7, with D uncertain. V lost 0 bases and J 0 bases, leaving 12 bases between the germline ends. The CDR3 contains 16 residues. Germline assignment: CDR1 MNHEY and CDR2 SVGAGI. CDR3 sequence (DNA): TGTGCCAGCAGTTACTCCAAGGTCAGAGGCTCCTACGAGCAGTACTTC. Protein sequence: CASSYSKVRGSYEQYF.